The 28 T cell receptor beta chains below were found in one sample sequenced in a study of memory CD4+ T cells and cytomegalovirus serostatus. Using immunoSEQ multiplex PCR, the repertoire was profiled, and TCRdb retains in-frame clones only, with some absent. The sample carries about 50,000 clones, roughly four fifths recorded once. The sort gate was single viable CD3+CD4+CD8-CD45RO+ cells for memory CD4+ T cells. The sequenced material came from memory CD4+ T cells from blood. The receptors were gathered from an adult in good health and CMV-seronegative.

CDR3 in DNA: TGTGCCAGCTCACCCGCGACAGGGTCTGGAAACACCATATATTTT. It codes for CASSPATGSGNTIYF. The V gene is TRBV18, the J gene TRBJ1-3, with 7 bases aligning to TRBD1. The CDR3 totals 15 residues. The germline gives CDR1 KGHSH, CDR2 LQKENI. V dropped 3 bases and J dropped 1; count of bases not matched to a gene: 3.

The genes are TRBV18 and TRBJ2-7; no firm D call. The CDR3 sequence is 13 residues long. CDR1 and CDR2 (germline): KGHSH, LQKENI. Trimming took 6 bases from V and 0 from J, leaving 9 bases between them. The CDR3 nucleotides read TGTGCCAGCTCCCCAGCCTCCTCCTACGAGCAGTACTTC. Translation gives CASSPASSYEQYF.

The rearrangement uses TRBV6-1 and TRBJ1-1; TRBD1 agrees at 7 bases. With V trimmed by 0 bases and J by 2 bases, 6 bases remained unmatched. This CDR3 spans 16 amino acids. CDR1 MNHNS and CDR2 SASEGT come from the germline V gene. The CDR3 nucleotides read TGTGCCAGCAGTGAAGCGAGGGGGCGGATAAACACTGAAGCTTTCTTT. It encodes CASSEARGRINTEAFF.

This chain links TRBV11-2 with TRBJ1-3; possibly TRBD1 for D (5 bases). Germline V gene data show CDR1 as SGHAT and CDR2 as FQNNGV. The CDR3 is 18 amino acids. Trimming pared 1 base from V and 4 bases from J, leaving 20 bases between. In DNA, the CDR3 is TGTGCCAGCAGCTTAGTCCCCCCGCGGGCGGGGGTCGGAAACACCATATATTTT. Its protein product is CASSLVPPRAGVGNTIYF. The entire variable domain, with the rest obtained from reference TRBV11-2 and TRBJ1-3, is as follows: EAGVAQSPRYKIIEKRQSVAFWCNPISGHATLYWYQQILGQGPKLLIQFQNNGVVDDSQLPKDRFSAERLKGVDSTLKIQPAKLEDSAVYLCASSLVPPRAGVGNTIYFGEGSWLTVV.

The CDR3 DNA reads TGTGCCAGCATAGTTTCCCAGGGTGTGATCGCTGAAGCTTTCTTT. It specifies CASIVSQGVIAEAFF. V is TRBV6-1 and J is TRBJ1-1; possible D gene TRBD1, 5 bases. Per the germline V gene, CDR1 is MNHNS and CDR2 is SASEGT. The ends were cut back, 7 bases at V and 6 bases at J, with 21 bases in the middle. CDR3 length: 15 residues.

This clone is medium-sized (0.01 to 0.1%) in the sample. This CDR3 is CASGPRTRGQYF. The CDR3, as DNA: TGTGCCAGCGGTCCCAGGACGCGGGGGCAGTACTTC. J is TRBJ2-7 and V is TRBV28, with D possibly TRBD2 on 6 matching bases. Germline CDR1 reads MDHEN; CDR2 reads SYDVKM. Trimming took 8 bases from V and 9 from J, leaving 17 bases between them. The CDR3 runs to 12 residues.

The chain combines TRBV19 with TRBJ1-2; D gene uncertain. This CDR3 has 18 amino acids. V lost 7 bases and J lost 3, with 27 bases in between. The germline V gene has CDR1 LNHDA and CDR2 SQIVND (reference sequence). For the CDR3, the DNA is TGTGCCAGTATCCCTGAAAGACGTACCCTGGGAGCTTACTATGGCTACACCTTC. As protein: CASIPERRTLGAYYGYTF.

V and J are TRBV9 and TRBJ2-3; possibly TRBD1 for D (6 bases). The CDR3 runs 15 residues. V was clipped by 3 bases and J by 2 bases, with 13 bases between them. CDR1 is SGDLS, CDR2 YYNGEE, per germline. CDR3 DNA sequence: TGTGCCAGCAGCGGACAGGTTACCTCCACAGATACGCAGTATTTT. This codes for CASSGQVTSTDTQYF.

The CDR3 bases are TGCGCCAGCAGCTCGATTATATCAGCCGACTGGAACACCGGGGAGCTGTTTTTT. Translation: CASSSIISADWNTGELFF. The V gene is TRBV5-1, the J gene TRBJ2-2, with unresolved D. This CDR3 contains 18 residues. V was clipped by 3 bases and J by 1 base, with 19 bases between them. Germline V gene lookup returns CDR1 SGHRS and CDR2 YFSETQ.

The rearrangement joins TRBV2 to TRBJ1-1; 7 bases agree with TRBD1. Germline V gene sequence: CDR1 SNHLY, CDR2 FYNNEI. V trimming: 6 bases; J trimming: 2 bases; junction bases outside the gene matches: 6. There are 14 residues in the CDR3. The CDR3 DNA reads TGTGCCAGCAGAGAGGGGGCGGGAAACACTGAAGCTTTCTTT. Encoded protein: CASREGAGNTEAFF.

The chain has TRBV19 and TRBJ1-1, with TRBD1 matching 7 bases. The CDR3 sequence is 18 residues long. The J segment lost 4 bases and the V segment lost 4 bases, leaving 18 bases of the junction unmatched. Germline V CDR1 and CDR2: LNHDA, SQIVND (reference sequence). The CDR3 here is CASSTPGRGRAGGTEAFF. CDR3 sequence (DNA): TGTGCCAGTAGTACGCCCGGGAGGGGGCGAGCAGGTGGCACTGAAGCTTTCTTT.

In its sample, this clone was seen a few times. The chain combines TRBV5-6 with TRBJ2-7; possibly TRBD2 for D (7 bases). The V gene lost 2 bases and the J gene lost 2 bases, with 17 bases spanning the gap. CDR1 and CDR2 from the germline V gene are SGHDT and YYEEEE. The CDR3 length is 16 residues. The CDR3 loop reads CASSLGGGQGPYEQYF. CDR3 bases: TGTGCCAGCAGCTTAGGGGGAGGGCAGGGGCCCTACGAGCAGTACTTC.

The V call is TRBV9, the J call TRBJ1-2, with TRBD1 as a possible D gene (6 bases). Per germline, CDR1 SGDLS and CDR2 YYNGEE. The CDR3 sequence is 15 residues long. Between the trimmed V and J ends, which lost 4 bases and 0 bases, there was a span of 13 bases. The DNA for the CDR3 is TGTGCCAGCAGCCCTAGGGACACAACTAACTATGGCTACACCTTC. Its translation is CASSPRDTTNYGYTF. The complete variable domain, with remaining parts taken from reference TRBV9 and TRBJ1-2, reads DSGVTQTPKHLITATGQRVTLRCSPRSGDLSVYWYQQSLDQGLQFLIQYYNGEERAKGNILERFSAQQFPDLHSELNLSSLELGDSALYFCASSPRDTTNYGYTFGSGTRLTVV.

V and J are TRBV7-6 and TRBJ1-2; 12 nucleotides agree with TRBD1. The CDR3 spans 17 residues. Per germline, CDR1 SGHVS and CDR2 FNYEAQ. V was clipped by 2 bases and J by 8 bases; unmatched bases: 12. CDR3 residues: CASSLRAPGQGARGYTF. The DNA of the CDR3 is TGTGCCAGCAGCTTAAGAGCACCGGGACAGGGGGCTCGGGGCTACACCTTC.

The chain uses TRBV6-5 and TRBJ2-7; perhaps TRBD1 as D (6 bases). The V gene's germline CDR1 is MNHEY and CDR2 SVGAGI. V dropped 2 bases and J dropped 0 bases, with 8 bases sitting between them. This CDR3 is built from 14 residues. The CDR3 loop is CASSYRGISYEQYF. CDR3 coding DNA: TGTGCCAGCAGTTACAGGGGGATCTCCTACGAGCAGTACTTC.

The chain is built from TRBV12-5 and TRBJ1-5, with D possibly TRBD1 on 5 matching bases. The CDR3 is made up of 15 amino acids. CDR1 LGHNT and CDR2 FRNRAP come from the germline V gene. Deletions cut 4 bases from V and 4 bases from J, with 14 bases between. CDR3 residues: CASGSVLGGNQPQHF. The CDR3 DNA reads TGTGCTAGTGGTTCGGTACTCGGGGGTAATCAGCCCCAGCATTTT.

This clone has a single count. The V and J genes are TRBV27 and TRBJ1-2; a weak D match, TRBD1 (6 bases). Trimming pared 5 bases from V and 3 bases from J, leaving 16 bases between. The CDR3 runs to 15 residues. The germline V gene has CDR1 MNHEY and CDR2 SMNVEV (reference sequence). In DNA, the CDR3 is TGTGCCAGCAGTCCATTAACAGGGTTTGACTATGGCTACACCTTC. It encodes CASSPLTGFDYGYTF.

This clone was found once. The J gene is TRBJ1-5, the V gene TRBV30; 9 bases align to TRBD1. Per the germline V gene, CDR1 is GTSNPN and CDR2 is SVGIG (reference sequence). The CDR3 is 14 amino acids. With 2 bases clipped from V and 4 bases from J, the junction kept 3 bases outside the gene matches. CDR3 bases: TGTGCCTGGAGTCAGGGGACAGGGAATCAGCCCCAGCATTTT. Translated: CAWSQGTGNQPQHF.

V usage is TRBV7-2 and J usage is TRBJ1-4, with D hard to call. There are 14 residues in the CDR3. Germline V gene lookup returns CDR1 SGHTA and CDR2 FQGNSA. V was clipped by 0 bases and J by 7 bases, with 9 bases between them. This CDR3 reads CASSLAAHSEKLFF. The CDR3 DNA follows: TGTGCCAGCAGCTTAGCGGCGCACTCTGAAAAACTGTTTTTT.

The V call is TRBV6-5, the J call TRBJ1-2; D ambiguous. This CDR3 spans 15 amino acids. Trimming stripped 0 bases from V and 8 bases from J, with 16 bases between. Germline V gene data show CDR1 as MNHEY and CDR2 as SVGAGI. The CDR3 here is CASSYSRREPRGYTF. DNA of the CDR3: TGTGCCAGCAGTTACTCGAGAAGGGAGCCTCGCGGCTACACCTTC.

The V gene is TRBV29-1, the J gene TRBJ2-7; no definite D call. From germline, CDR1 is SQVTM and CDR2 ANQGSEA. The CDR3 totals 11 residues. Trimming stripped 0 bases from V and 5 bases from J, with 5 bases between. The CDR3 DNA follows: TGCAGCGTTGAAGAAAGAGACGAGCAGTACTTC. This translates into CSVEERDEQYF.

The CDR3, as DNA: TGTGCCAGCATCAGTAGCGTAACCACCGGGGAGCTGTTTTTT. Encoded protein: CASISSVTTGELFF. The chain has TRBV6-6 and TRBJ2-2; TRBD2 might be the D (5 bases). Between the trimmed V and J ends, which lost 7 bases and 4 bases, there was a span of 13 bases. The CDR3 runs 14 residues. CDR1 and CDR2 from the germline V gene are MNHNY and SVGAGI (reference sequence).

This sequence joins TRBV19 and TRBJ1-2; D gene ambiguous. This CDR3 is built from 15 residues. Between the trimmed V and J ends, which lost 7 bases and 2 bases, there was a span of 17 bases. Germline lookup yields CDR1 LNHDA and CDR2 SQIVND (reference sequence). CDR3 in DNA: TGTGCCAGTACCCCGGTGGGAATGAGGAACTATGGCTACACCTTC. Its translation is CASTPVGMRNYGYTF.

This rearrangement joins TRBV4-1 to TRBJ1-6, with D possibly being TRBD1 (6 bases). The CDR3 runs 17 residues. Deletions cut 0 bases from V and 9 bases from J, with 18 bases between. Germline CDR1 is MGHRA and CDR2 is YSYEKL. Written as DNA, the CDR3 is TGCGCCAGCAGCCAAGATGAGGGCAGGGGAATTGTTTCACCCCTCCACTTT. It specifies CASSQDEGRGIVSPLHF.

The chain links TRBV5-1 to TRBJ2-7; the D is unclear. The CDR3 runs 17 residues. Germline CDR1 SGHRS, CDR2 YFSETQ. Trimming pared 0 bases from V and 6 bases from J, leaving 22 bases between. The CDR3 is CASSLAFSQVKRREQYF. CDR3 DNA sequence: TGCGCCAGCAGCTTGGCCTTCTCGCAGGTAAAAAGGCGCGAGCAGTACTTC.

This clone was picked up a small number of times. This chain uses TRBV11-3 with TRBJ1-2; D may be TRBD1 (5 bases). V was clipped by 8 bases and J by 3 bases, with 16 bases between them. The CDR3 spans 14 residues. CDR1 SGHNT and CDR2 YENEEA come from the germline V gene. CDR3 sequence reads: CASAQRGTDYGYTF. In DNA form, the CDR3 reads TGTGCCAGCGCCCAACGGGGGACCGACTATGGCTACACCTTC.

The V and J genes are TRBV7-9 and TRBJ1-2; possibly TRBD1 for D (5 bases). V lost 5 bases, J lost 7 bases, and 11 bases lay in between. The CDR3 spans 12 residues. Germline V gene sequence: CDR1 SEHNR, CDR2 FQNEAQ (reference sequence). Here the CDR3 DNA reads TGTGCCAGCAGCCCTAGGGGTTCTGGCTACACCTTC. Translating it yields CASSPRGSGYTF.

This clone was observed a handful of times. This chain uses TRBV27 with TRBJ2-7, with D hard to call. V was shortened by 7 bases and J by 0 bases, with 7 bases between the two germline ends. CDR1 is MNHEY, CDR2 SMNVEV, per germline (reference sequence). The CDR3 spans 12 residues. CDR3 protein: CASISSSYEQYF. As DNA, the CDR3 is TGTGCCAGCATTTCGAGCTCCTACGAGCAGTACTTC.